These 7 T cell receptor beta chains came from one sample sequenced in a study of shared clonotypes between healthy human individuals. Sequencing used immunoSEQ multiplex PCR; TCRdb keeps in-frame clones, though not all of them. The sample lists approximately 980,000 clones; 76% were seen once. Sample: memory CD4+ T cells sorted from blood. Specified subset: CD45RA-negative fraction. These receptors were obtained from a man between 18 and 35 years old in good health.

The CDR3 nucleotides are TGTGCCAGCTCACCCGCTATGGGCACAGATACGCAGTATTTT. Translating it yields CASSPAMGTDTQYF. This rearrangement joins TRBV18 to TRBJ2-3; D gene uncertain. CDR1 KGHSH and CDR2 LQKENI come from the germline V gene. V lost 3 bases and J 1 base, leaving 8 bases between the germline ends. CDR3 length: 14 residues.

This clone was seen a handful of times. This specimen includes other DNA sequences encoding the same CDR3. The rearrangement links TRBV27 to TRBJ2-7; TRBD1 aligns across 10 bases. Trimming removed 5 bases from V and 3 bases from J; junction bases left unmatched: 4. The CDR3 extends over 14 amino acids. Germline loops: CDR1 MNHEY, CDR2 SMNVEV (reference sequence). In nucleotides, the CDR3 is TGTGCCAGCAGTAGGACAGGGGGTGGCTACGAGCAGTACTTC. It encodes CASSRTGGGYEQYF.

This chain joins TRBV10-3 and TRBJ2-5, with a possible D match to TRBD1 (7 bases). With 5 bases removed from V and 1 base from J, the gap between germline ends came to 14 bases. Looked up from germline, CDR1 is ENHRY and CDR2 is SYGVKD. The CDR3 is made up of 15 amino acids. The CDR3 DNA is TGTGCCATCAGTCCTAGTCAGGGGGGCCAAGAGACCCAGTACTTC. Its protein is CAISPSQGGQETQYF.

This chain uses TRBV4-2 with TRBJ2-1; possibly TRBD2 for D (5 bases). The CDR3 loop spans 15 amino acids. V lost 1 base to trimming and J lost 8 bases, with 15 bases between them. The V gene's germline CDR1 is LGHNA and CDR2 YNFKEQ. CDR3 sequence reads: CASSQAQLGNDEQFF. The CDR3 DNA follows: TGTGCCAGCAGCCAAGCTCAACTAGGAAATGATGAGCAGTTCTTC.

This rearrangement joins TRBV2 to TRBJ2-3; 10 positions match TRBD2. CDR1 and CDR2 from the germline V gene are SNHLY and FYNNEI. CDR3 length: 15 residues. V shed 2 bases and J 4 bases; nucleotides not matched to a gene: 3. For the CDR3, the DNA is TGTGCCAGCAGTGAACGGAGCGGGAGGGCAGATACGCAGTATTTT. Amino acids: CASSERSGRADTQYF.

The chain recombines TRBV5-4 with TRBJ1-4; D remains unclear. Germline V gene lookup returns CDR1 SGHNT and CDR2 YYREEE (reference sequence). V lost 0 bases and J lost 4, with 7 bases in between. The CDR3 extends over 14 amino acids. The CDR3 loop reads CASSLDGVNEKLFF. CDR3 in DNA: TGTGCCAGCAGCTTGGACGGAGTTAATGAAAAACTGTTTTTT.

The chain employs TRBV7-6 and TRBJ2-3; 10 bases match TRBD2. V was pared by 3 bases and J by 0 bases, with 9 bases of the junction left unmatched. This CDR3 has 18 amino acids. In germline, CDR1 is SGHVS, CDR2 FNYEAQ. The CDR3, as DNA: TGTGCCAGCAGCTTTGGAGCGGGGGGGCCTTTTAGCACAGATACGCAGTATTTT. The encoded protein is CASSFGAGGPFSTDTQYF.